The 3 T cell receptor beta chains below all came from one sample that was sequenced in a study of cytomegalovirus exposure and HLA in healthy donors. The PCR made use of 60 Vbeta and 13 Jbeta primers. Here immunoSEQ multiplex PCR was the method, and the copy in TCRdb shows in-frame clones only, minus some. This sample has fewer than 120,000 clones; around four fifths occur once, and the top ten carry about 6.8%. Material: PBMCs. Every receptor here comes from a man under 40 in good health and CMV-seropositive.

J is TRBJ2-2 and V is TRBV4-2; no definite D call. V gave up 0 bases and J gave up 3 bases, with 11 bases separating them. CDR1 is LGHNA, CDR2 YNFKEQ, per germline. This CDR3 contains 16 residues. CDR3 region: CASSQDLPTYTGELFF. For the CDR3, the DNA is TGTGCCAGCAGCCAAGATCTCCCGACTTACACCGGGGAGCTGTTTTTT.

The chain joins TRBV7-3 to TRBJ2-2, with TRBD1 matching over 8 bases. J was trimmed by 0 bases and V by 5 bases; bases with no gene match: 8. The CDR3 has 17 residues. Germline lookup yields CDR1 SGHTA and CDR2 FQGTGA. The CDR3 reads CASSRTGYLANTGELFF. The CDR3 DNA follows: TGTGCCAGCAGCAGGACAGGGTACCTAGCGAACACCGGGGAGCTGTTTTTT. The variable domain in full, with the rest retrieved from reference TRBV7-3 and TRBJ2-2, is GAGVSQTPSNKVTEKGKYVELRCDPISGHTALYWYRQSLGQGPEFLIYFQGTGAADDSGLPNDRFFAVRPEGSVSTLKIQRTERGDSAVYLCASSRTGYLANTGELFFGEGSRLTVL.

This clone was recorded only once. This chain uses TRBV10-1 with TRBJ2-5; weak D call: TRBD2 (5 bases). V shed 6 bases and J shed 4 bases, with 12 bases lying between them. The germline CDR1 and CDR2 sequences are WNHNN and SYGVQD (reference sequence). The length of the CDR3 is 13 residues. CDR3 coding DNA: TGCGCCAGCAGCCTGAGTGGAGGAGAGACCCAGTACTTC. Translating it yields CASSLSGGETQYF.